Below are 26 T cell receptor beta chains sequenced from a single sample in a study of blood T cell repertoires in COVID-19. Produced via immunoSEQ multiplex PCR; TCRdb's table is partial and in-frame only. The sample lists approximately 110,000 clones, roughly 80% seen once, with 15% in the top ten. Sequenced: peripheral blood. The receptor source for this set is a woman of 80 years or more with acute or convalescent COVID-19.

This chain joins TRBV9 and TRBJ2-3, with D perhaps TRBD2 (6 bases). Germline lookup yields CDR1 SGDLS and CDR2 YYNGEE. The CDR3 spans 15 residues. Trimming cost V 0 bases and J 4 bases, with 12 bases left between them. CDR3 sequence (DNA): TGTGCCAGCAGCGTAGGACTAGTGGGAGCAGATACGCAGTATTTT. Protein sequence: CASSVGLVGADTQYF.

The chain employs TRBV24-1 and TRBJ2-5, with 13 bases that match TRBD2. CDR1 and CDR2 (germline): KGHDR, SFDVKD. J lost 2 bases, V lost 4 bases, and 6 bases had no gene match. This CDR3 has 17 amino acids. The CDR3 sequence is CATSDPGLAGAQETQYF. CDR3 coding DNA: TGTGCCACCAGTGACCCCGGACTAGCGGGAGCTCAAGAGACCCAGTACTTC.

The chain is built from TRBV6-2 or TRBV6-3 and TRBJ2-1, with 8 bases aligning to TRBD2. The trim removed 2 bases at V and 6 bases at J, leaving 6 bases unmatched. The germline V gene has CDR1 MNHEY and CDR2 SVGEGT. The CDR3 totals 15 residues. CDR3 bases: TGTGCCAGCAGTTACGGGTCGGGAGGGAGCAATGAGCAGTTCTTC. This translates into CASSYGSGGSNEQFF.

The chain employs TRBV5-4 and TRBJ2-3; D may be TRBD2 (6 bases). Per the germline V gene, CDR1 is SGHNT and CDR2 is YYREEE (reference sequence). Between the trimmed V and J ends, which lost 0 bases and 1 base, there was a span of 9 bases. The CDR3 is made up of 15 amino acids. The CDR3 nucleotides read TGTGCCAGCAGCTTGGCCGGGGAGGGCACAGATACGCAGTATTTT. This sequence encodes CASSLAGEGTDTQYF. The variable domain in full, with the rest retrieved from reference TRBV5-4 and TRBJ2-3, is ETGVTQSPTHLIKTRGQQVTLRCSSQSGHNTVSWYQQALGQGPQFIFQYYREEENGRGNFPPRFSGLQFPNYSSELNVNALELDDSALYLCASSLAGEGTDTQYFGPGTRLTVL.

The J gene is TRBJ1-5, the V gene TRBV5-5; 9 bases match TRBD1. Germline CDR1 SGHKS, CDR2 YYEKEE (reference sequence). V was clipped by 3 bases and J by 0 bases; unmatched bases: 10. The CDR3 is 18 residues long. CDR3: CASSSGDRAYYSNQPQHF. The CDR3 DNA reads TGTGCCAGCAGCTCGGGGGACAGGGCCTATTATAGCAATCAGCCCCAGCATTTT.

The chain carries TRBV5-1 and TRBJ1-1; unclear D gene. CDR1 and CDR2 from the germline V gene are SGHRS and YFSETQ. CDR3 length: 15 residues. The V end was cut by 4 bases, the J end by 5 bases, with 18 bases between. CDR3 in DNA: TGCGCCAGCAGCCAAACGGACGGGATGGGAACTGAAGCTTTCTTT. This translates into CASSQTDGMGTEAFF.

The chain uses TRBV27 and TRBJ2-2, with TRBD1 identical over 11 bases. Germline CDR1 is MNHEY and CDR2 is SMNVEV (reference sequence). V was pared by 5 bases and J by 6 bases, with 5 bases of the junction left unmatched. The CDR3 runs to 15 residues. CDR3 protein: CASSIGTGGSGELFF. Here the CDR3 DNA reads TGTGCCAGCAGTATCGGGACAGGGGGATCCGGGGAGCTGTTTTTT.

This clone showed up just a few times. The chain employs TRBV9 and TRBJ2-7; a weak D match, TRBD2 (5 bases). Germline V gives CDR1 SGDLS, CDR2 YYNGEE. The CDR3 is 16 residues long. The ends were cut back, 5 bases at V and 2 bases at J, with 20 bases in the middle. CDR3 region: CASSAASSPSTYEQYF. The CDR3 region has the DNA TGTGCCAGCAGTGCCGCTAGCTCACCATCAACCTACGAGCAGTACTTC.

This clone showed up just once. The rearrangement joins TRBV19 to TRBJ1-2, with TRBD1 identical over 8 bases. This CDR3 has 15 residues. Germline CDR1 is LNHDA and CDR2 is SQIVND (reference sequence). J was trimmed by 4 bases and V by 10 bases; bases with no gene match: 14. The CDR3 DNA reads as TGTGCCACCACCAACCGACAGGGGAGGAGCTATGGCTACACCTTC. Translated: CATTNRQGRSYGYTF.

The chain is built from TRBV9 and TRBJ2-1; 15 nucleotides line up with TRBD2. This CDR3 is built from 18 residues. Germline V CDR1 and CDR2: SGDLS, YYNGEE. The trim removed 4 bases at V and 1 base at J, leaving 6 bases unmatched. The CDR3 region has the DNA TGTGCCAGCAGCACCGCCGGGACTAGCGGGAGGTCCTACAATGAGCAGTTCTTC. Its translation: CASSTAGTSGRSYNEQFF.

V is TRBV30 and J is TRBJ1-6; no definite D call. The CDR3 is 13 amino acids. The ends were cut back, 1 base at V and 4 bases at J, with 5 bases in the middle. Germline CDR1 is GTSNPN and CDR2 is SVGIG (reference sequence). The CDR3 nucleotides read TGTGCCTGGAGTGACAGATATAATTCACCCCTCCACTTT. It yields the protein CAWSDRYNSPLHF.

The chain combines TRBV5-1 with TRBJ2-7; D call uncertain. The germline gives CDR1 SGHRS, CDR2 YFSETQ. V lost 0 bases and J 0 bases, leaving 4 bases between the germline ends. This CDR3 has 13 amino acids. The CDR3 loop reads CASSLASSYEQYF. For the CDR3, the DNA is TGCGCCAGCAGCTTGGCCAGCTCCTACGAGCAGTACTTC. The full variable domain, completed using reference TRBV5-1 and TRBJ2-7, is KAGVTQTPRYLIKTRGQQVTLSCSPISGHRSVSWYQQTPGQGLQFLFEYFSETQRNKGNFPGRFSGRQFSNSRSEMNVSTLELGDSALYLCASSLASSYEQYFGPGTRLTVT.

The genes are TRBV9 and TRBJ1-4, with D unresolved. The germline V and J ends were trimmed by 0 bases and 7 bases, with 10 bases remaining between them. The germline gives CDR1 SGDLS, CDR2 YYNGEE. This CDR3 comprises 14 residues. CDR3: CASSVGVGSEKLFF. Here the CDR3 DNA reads TGTGCCAGCAGCGTAGGGGTGGGGAGTGAAAAACTGTTTTTT.

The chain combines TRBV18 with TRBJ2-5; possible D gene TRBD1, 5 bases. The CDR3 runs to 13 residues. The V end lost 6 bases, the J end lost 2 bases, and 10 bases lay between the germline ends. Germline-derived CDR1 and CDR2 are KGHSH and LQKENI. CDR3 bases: TGTGCCAGCTCCCCGCGACAGCAAGAGACCCAGTACTTC. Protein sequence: CASSPRQQETQYF.

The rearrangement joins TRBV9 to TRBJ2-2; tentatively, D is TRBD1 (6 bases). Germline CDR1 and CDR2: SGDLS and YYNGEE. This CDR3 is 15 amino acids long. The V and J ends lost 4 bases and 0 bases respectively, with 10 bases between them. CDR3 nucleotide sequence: TGTGCCAGCAGCCCGGGACACACGAACACCGGGGAGCTGTTTTTT. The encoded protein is CASSPGHTNTGELFF.

CDR3 DNA sequence: TGCGCCAGCAGCATTCCAGGGGGCTCGAATACTGAAGCTTTCTTT. Protein product: CASSIPGGSNTEAFF. J is TRBJ1-1 and V is TRBV5-1; 8 bases match TRBD1. The V gene end was trimmed by 4 bases and the J gene end by 5 bases; junction bases not matched to a gene: 10. The CDR3 contains 15 residues. Per germline, CDR1 SGHRS and CDR2 YFSETQ.

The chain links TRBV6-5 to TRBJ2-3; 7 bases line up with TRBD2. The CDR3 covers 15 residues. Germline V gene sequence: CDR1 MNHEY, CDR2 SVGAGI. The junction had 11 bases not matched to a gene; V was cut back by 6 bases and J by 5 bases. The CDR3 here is CASSPGGGPEDTQYF. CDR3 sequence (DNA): TGTGCCAGCAGCCCCGGGGGAGGGCCTGAAGATACGCAGTATTTT.

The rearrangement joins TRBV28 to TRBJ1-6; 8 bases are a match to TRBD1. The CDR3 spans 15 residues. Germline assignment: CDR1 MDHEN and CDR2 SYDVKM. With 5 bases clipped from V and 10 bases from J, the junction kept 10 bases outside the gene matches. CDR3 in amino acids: CASSQATGERSPLHF. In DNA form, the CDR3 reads TGTGCCAGCAGTCAGGCGACAGGGGAAAGGTCACCCCTCCACTTT.

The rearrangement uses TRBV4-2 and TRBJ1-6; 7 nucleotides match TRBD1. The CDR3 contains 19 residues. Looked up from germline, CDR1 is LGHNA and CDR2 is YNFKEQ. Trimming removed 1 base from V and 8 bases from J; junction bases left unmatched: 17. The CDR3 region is CASSQGIRLTGQEDSPLHF. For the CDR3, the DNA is TGTGCCAGCAGCCAAGGTATACGGTTGACAGGGCAGGAGGATTCACCCCTCCACTTT.

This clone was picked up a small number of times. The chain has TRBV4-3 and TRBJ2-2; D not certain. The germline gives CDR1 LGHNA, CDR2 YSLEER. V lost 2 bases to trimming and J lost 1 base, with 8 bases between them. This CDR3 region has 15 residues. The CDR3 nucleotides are TGCGCCAGCAGCCAAAACCTGAGGAACACCGGGGAGCTGTTTTTT. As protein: CASSQNLRNTGELFF.

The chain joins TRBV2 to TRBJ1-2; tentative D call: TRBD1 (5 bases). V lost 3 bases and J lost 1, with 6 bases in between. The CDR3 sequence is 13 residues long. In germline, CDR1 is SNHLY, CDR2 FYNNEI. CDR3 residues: CASSDRVNYGYTF. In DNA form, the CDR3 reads TGTGCCAGCAGTGACAGGGTTAACTATGGCTACACCTTC. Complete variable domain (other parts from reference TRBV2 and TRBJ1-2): EPEVTQTPSHQVTQMGQEVILRCVPISNHLYFYWYRQILGQKVEFLVSFYNNEISEKSEIFDDQFSVERPDGSNFTLKIRSTKLEDSAMYFCASSDRVNYGYTFGSGTRLTVV.

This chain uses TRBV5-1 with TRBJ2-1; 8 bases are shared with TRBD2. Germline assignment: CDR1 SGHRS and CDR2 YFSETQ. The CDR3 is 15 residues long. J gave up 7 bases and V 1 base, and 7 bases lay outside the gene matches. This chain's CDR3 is CASSLLGRATNEQFF. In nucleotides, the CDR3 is TGCGCCAGCAGCTTGCTCGGGAGGGCCACGAATGAGCAGTTCTTC.

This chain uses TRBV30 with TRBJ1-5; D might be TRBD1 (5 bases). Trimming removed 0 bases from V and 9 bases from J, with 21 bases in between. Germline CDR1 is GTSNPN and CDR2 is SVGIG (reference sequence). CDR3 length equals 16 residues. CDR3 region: CAWSVGTGLPRAPQHF. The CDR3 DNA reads TGTGCCTGGAGTGTAGGTACAGGCCTCCCCAGGGCGCCCCAGCATTTT.

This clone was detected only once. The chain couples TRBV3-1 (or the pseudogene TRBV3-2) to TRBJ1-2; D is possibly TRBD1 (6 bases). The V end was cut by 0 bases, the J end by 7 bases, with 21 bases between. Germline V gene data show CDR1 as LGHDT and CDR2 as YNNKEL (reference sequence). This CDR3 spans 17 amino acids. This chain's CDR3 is CASSQETGLGSARGYTF. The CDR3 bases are TGTGCCAGCAGCCAAGAGACAGGATTAGGGTCTGCTCGTGGCTACACCTTC.

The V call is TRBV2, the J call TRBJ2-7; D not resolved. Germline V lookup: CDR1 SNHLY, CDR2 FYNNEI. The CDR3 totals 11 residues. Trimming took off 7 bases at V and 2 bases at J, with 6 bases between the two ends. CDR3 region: CASTMAYEQYF. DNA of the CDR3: TGTGCCAGCACTATGGCCTACGAGCAGTACTTC.

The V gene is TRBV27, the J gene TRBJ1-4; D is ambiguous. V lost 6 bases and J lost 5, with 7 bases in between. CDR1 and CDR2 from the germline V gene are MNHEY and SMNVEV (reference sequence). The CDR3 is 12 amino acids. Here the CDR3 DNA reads TGTGCCAGCAGCCGTGTAAATGAAAAACTGTTTTTT. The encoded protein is CASSRVNEKLFF.